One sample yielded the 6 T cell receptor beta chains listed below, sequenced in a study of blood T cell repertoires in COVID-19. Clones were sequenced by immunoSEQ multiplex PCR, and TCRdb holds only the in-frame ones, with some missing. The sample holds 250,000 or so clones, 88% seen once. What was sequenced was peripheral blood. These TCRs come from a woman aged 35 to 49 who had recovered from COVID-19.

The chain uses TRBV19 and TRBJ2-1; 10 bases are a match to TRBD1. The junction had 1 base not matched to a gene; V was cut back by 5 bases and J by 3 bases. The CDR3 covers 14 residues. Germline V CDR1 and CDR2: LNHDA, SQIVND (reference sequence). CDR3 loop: CASSGDRGYNEQFF. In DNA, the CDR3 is TGTGCCAGTAGTGGGGACAGGGGCTACAATGAGCAGTTCTTC.

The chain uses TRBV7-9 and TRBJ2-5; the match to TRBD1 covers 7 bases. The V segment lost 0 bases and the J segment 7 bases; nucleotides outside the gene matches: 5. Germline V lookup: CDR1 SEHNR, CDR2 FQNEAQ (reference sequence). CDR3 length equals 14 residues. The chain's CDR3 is CASSLAGDSGTQYF. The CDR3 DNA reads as TGTGCCAGCAGCTTAGCGGGGGACAGTGGGACCCAGTACTTC.

CDR3 coding DNA: TGTGCCAGCGGGAGGGACTGGGCGGCTTTCTTT. This gives the protein CASGRDWAAFF. The rearrangement joins TRBV2 to TRBJ1-1; possibly TRBD1 for D (5 bases). Germline loops: CDR1 SNHLY, CDR2 FYNNEI. CDR3 size: 11 residues. V gave up 8 bases and J gave up 11 bases, with 15 bases separating them. Full variable domain (missing parts from reference TRBV2 and TRBJ1-1): EPEVTQTPSHQVTQMGQEVILRCVPISNHLYFYWYRQILGQKVEFLVSFYNNEISEKSEIFDDQFSVERPDGSNFTLKIRSTKLEDSAMYFCASGRDWAAFFGQGTRLTVV.

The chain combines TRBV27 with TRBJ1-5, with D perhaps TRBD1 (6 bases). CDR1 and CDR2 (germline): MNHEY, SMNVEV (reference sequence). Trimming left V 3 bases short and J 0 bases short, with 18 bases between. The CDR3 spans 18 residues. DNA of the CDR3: TGTGCCAGCAGTTTGGGGGCCTTACAGGGTTATAGCAATCAGCCCCAGCATTTT. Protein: CASSLGALQGYSNQPQHF.

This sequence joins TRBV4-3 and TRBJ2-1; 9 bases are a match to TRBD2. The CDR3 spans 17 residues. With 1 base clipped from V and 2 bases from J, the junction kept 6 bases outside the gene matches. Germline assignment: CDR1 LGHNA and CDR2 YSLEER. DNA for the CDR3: TGCGCCAGCAGCCAAGCGGCGGGAGGGCTCCCCTACAATGAGCAGTTCTTC. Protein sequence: CASSQAAGGLPYNEQFF.

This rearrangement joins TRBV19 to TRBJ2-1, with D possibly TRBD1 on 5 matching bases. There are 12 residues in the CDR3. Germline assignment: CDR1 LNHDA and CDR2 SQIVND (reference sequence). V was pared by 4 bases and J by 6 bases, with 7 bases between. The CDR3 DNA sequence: TGTGCCAGTAGTAGGACACCCAATGAGCAGTTCTTC. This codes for CASSRTPNEQFF.